This TCR beta chain was identified during a study of blood T cell repertoires in COVID-19. About the research overall: Spain, Italy and the United States supplied samples that represented acute and convalescent COVID-19. T cells, B-cell-depleted T cells, or PBMCs provided the cDNA or gDNA that served as material.

The germline gives CDR1 SGHTA, CDR2 FQGNSA. The CDR3 consists of 13 residues. Trimming took off 3 bases at V and 5 bases at J, with 7 bases between the two ends. As originally analysed: Researchers report that nucleated cell counts were estimated from reference gene primer amplification. Profiled with immunoSEQ multiplex PCR; TCRdb holds only in-frame clones, not every one. The V and J calls and the clone size are those of that table, but D and trimming were determined from the DNA. The repertoire holds around 260,000 clones, with approximately 82% as singletons. The receptor was isolated from a man in his 60s who had recovered from COVID-19. Specimen: peripheral blood. V usage is TRBV7-2 and J usage is TRBJ1-4; TRBD1 is a possible D gene (5 bases). DNA for the CDR3: TGTGCCAGCAGCTTTCAGGGAAATGAAAAACTGTTTTTT. Protein product: CASSFQGNEKLFF.